This entry concerns a single T cell receptor beta chain. These data originate in a study of Ad26.COV2.S vaccination and SARS-CoV-2 variants. The overall study: The study gave Ad26.COV2.S intramuscularly, once or twice 56 days apart.

Sequenced by immunoSEQ multiplex PCR; TCRdb stores in-frame clones only, minus some. Of more than 400,000 clones listed, 92% are singletons. Treatment: approximately 18 received Ad26.COV2.S at low or high dose, single or two shots; roughly five received placebo; per-sample allocation not given. Day 63 after the first injection of vaccine or placebo was the sampling time. Trimming pared 2 bases from V and 3 bases from J, leaving 9 bases between. This CDR3 spans 14 amino acids. In germline, CDR1 is MDHEN, CDR2 SYDVKM. The sample consisted of peripheral blood, taken in a trial of Ad26.COV2.S vaccine versus placebo. The V gene is TRBV28, the J gene TRBJ2-3; D not resolved. The sequence was obtained from a person aged 18-65 years who received the Ad26.COV2.S COVID-19 vaccine or a placebo. The CDR3 is CASSLGRWTDTQYF. The DNA for the CDR3 is TGTGCCAGCAGTTTAGGCAGGTGGACAGATACGCAGTATTTT.